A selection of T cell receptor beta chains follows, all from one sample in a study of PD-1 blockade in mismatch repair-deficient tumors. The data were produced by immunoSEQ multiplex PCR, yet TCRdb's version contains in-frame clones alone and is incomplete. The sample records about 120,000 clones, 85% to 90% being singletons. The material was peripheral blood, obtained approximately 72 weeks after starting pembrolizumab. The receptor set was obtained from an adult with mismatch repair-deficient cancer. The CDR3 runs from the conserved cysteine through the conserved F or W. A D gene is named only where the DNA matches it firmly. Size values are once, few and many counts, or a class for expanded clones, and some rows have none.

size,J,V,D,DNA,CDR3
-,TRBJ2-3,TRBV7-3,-,TGTGCCAGCAGCCCGGGGTCTACTAGCACAGATACGCAGTATTTT,CASSPGSTSTDTQYF
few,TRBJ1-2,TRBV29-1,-,TGCAGCCTTACCGGGACGGAAGTTTCGGTTGGGACCTTC,CSLTGTEVSVGTF
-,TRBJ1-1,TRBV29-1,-,TGCAGCGTTGTCCCAGGTTGGGGAGGGGAAGCTTTCTTT,CSVVPGWGGEAFF
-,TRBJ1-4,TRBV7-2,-,TGTGCCAGCAGCTTCAAACCGGGACTGTCCTATGAAAAACTGTTTTTT,CASSFKPGLSYEKLFF
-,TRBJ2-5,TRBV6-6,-,TGTGCCAGCAGTTACGGCGGGACGGGCCAAGAGACCCAGTACTTC,CASSYGGTGQETQYF
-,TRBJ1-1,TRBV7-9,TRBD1,TGTGCCAGCAGCGCCGGACAGGCCACTGAAGCTTTCTTT,CASSAGQATEAFF
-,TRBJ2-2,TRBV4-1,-,TGCGCCAGCAGCCAAGTGACGGGAACAACCGGGGAGCTGTTTTTT,CASSQVTGTTGELFF
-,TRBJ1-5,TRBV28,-,TGTGCCAGCAGCCTCCAGGTGCCCAATCAGCCCCAGCATTTT,CASSLQVPNQPQHF
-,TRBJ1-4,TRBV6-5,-,TGTGCCAGCAGACCCGGGGCCCAGCGAGAAAAACTGTTTTTT,CASRPGAQREKLFF
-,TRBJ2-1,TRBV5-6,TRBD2,TGTGCCAGCGGACCTAGCGGAGCCTCCTACAATGAGCAGTTCTTC,CASGPSGASYNEQFF
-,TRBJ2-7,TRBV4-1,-,TGCGCCAGCAGCCAAGTGTTCAGGGGACCCTACGAGCAGTACTTC,CASSQVFRGPYEQYF
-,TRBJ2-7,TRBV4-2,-,TGTGCCAGCAGCCAAGATCAGTACAGCGCCTACGAGCAGTACTTC,CASSQDQYSAYEQYF
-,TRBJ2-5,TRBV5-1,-,TGCGCCAGCAGCCCTGGGATGGGGGAGGGGGACCAAGAGACCCAGTACTTC,CASSPGMGEGDQETQYF
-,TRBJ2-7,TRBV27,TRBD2,TGTGCCAGCAGTCCCGGGGGGGGTGGTAGGAGCGAGCAGTACTTC,CASSPGGGGRSEQYF
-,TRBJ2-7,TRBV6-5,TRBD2,TGTGCCAGCAGTTACTCGACTAGCGGGAGTTACGAGCAGTACTTC,CASSYSTSGSYEQYF
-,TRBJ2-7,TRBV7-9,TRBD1,TGTGCCAGCTTCAAGGGGTCCGGGACAGATGCCTACGAGCAGTACTTC,CASFKGSGTDAYEQYF
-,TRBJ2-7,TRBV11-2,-,TGTGCCAGCAGCTTTAGCCCCGCCGGGACATCATACGAGCAGTACTTC,CASSFSPAGTSYEQYF
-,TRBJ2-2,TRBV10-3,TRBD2,TGTGCCATCAGGGGACTAGCGAGTACCGGGGAGCTGTTTTTT,CAIRGLASTGELFF
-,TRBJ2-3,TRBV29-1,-,TGCAGCGTGATCCTCGGGTCCAATACGTATTTT,CSVILGSNTYF
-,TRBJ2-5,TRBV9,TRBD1,TGTGCCAGCAGCGCCCGGACAGGGTTCGGGGAGACCCAGTACTTC,CASSARTGFGETQYF
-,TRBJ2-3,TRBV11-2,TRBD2,TGTGCCAGCAGCCCGTGGACTAGCGACGGGGTAGATACGCAGTATTTT,CASSPWTSDGVDTQYF
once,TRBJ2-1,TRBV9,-,TGTGCCAGCAGCGTAGGATCTGGGTACAATGAGCAGTTCTTC,CASSVGSGYNEQFF
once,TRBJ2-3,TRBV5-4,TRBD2,TGTGCCAGCAGCACCATGGCTAGCGGGGAAGATTATGGCACAGATACGCAGTATTTT,CASSTMASGEDYGTDTQYF
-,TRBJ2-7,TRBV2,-,TGTGCCAGCAGCGACAATACCTACGAGCAGTACTTC,CASSDNTYEQYF
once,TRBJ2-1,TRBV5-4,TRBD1,TGTGCCAGCAGCGCACCGGGACAGGGGGGACATGAGCAGTTCTTC,CASSAPGQGGHEQFF
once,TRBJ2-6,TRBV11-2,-,TGTGCCAGCAGCTTAGTCCCTTTTGGCAGCACCTCTGGGGCCAACGTCCTGACTTTC,CASSLVPFGSTSGANVLTF
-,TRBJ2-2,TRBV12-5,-,TGTGCTAGTGGTTTGGTATTAGGGGCGGCCGGGGAGCTGTTTTTT,CASGLVLGAAGELFF
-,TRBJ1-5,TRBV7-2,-,TGTGCCAGCAGCCCTCAGGGATATAGCAATCAGCCCCAGCATTTT,CASSPQGYSNQPQHF
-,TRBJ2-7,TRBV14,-,TGTGCCAGCAGCCAAGATTCTTGGTTCCGGGACAAGGGTTACGAGCAGTACTTC,CASSQDSWFRDKGYEQYF
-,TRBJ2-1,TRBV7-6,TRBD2,TGTGCCAGCAGCCCAAGGACTAGCGGGAGGTTGTGGGATGAGCAGTTCTTC,CASSPRTSGRLWDEQFF
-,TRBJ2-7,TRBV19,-,TGTGCCAGTAGTATCGTAGCTAGCGCCTATACACCGTACGAGCAGTACTTC,CASSIVASAYTPYEQYF
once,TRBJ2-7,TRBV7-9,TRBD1,TGTGCCAGCAGCTTAACCGGGACAGGGGGGGACGAGCAGTACTTC,CASSLTGTGGDEQYF
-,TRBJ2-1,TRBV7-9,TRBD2,TGTGCCAGCAGCTATGGGACTAGCGGGATTGCCAATGAGCAGTTCTTC,CASSYGTSGIANEQFF
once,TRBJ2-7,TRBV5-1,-,TGCGCCAGCAGCCCACGCCCTCACATGGACGAGCAGTACTTC,CASSPRPHMDEQYF
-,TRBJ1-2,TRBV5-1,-,TGCGCCAGCAGCTTGTTGGGTACAGGAGACTATGGCTACACCTTC,CASSLLGTGDYGYTF
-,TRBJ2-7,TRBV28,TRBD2,TGTGCCAGCACCCCTTCCAGCGGGAGGGGTGAGCAGTACTTC,CASTPSSGRGEQYF
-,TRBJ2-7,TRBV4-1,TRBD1,TGCGCCAGCAGCCATGACAGGGGCGGTAGTTCGGGAGAGCAGTACTTC,CASSHDRGGSSGEQYF
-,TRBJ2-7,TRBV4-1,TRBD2,TGCGCCAGCGGGACAACTAGCGGGAGACTCAAGCAGTACTTC,CASGTTSGRLKQYF
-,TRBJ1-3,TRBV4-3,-,TGCGCCAGCAGCCAAGATCGTAAGGCAGCGCCAGGAAACACCATATATTTT,CASSQDRKAAPGNTIYF
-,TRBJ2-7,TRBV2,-,TGTGCCAGCAGTGAGCGGGGCCAGGGGGGAACCTACGAGCAGTACTTC,CASSERGQGGTYEQYF
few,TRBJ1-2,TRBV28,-,TGTGCCAGCACCAATGTCGGGCTTCGGGGCTACACCTTC,CASTNVGLRGYTF
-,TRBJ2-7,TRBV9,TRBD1,TGTGCCAGCAGCCGATCGACAGGGGAAGAGCAGTACTTC,CASSRSTGEEQYF
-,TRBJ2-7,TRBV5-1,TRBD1,TGCGCCAGCAGCTCGGGACAGGGTACCTACGAGCAGTACTTC,CASSSGQGTYEQYF
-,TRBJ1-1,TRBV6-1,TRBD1,TGTGCCAGCAGTCCTAGACAGGGCGTTTACACTGAAGCTTTCTTT,CASSPRQGVYTEAFF
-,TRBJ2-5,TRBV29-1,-,TGCAGCGTTGAGACTCCGCGGGACTTTCGGGAGACCCAGTACTTC,CSVETPRDFRETQYF
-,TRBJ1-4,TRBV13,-,TGTGCCAGCAGCTTAACGTGGGGGACAACTAATGAAAAACTGTTTTTT,CASSLTWGTTNEKLFF
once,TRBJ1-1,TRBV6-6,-,TGTGCCAGCAGTTACAGCAGTCTGAACACTGAAGCTTTCTTT,CASSYSSLNTEAFF